The clone carrying this TCR beta chain was seen ten or more times. Antigen specificity is unknown. The study, taken as a whole, reports: Tumor memory CD4+ T cell TCR gene usage was found to cluster with blood and lymph node memory CD4+ cells and with lymph node naive CD4+ cells.

Germline loops: CDR1 MNHNS, CDR2 SASEGT. Trimming removed 2 bases at V and 8 bases at J, with 10 bases between. This CDR3 is built from 13 residues. Each CDR3 protein is one row after TCRdb ran MiXCR on the 5' RACE reads. The repertoire holds roughly 13,000 distinct CDR3 sequences, with less than 25% as singletons. This TCR derives from a female donor with breast cancer. This chain connects TRBV6-1 to TRBJ1-5; possible D gene TRBD1, 5 bases. The sample taken for sequencing was naive CD4+ T cells sorted from blood. Subset here: naive CD4+ T cells, CD4+CD45RA+CD25-. DNA of the CDR3: TGTGCCAGCAGTGAACTAGGGACCAAGCCCCAGCATTTT. Residues: CASSELGTKPQHF.